A single sample is the source of the 2 T cell receptor beta chains below, sequenced in a study of OX40 agonist ivuxolimab in advanced cancers. The repertoire was sequenced with immunoSEQ multiplex PCR; TCRdb's copy has only in-frame clones and lacks some. The profile shows 11,000 or so clones, roughly four fifths of them singletons. The sample consisted of CD4+ or CD8+ T cells sorted from blood, taken in a trial of the OX40 agonist ivuxolimab. These receptors all stem from an adult with an advanced solid tumor such as melanoma, head and neck, liver or kidney cancer.

Only a few counts were recorded for this clone. The chain couples TRBV15 to TRBJ1-2, with a tentative D call TRBD1 (5 bases). This CDR3 is built from 19 residues. Germline V gene sequence: CDR1 LNHNV, CDR2 YYDKDF (reference sequence). Deletions cut 0 bases from V and 3 bases from J, with 23 bases between. The CDR3, as DNA: TGTGCCACCAGCAGAGATCCGACCCAGAGGCCGGGGACGGACTATGGCTACACCTTC. As protein: CATSRDPTQRPGTDYGYTF.

J is TRBJ2-3 and V is TRBV11-3, with D hard to call. Deletions cut 10 bases from V and 4 bases from J, with 18 bases between. Per germline, CDR1 SGHNT and CDR2 YENEEA. The CDR3 loop spans 14 amino acids. CDR3 loop: CATLNAGASDTQYF. The CDR3 bases are TGTGCCACCTTGAACGCCGGAGCTTCAGATACGCAGTATTTT.